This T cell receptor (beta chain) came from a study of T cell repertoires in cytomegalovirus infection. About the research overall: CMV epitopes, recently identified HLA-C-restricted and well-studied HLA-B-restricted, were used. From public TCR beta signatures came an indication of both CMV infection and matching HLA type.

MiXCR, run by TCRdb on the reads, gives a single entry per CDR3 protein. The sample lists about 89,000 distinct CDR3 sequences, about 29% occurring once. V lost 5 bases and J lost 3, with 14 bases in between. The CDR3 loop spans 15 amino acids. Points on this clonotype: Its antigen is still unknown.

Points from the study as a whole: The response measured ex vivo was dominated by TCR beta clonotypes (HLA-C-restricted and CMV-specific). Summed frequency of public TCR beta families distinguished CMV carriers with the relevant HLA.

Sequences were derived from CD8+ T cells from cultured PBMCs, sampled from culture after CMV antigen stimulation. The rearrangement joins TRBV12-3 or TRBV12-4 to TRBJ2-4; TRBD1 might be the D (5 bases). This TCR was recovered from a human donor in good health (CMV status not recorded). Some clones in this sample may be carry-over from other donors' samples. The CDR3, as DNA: TGTGCCAGCAGTAACAGGTTAATGGGCAAAAACATTCAGTACTTC. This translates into CASSNRLMGKNIQYF.